These 8 T cell receptor beta chains share one sample of origin, sequenced in a study of T cell clonotyping in hematopoietic cell transplantation. The method was immunoSEQ multiplex PCR; TCRdb's version includes in-frame clones alone and lacks a portion of them. The table lists 15,000 to 20,000 clones, 85% to 90% of them singletons. Material: PBMCs, obtained 100 days after allogeneic stem cell transplant. Source of these receptors: a male patient aged 55 to 69 who had an allogeneic stem cell transplant from a related donor, so the T cells may come from the graft donor. Some clones in this sample may be carry-over from other donors' samples.

V usage is TRBV19 and J usage is TRBJ1-6; 8 nucleotides match TRBD1. The trim removed 5 bases at V and 9 bases at J, leaving 12 bases unmatched. CDR3 length: 16 amino acids. Germline CDR1 LNHDA, CDR2 SQIVND (reference sequence). In DNA, the CDR3 is TGTGCCAGTAGTCGGGAAGGGCAGGGGGCTTTTTCACCCCTCCACTTT. Translation: CASSREGQGAFSPLHF.

This CDR3 reads CASSLGLARGGTQYF. The DNA of the CDR3 is TGCGCCAGCAGCTTGGGCCTAGCGCGGGGCGGGACCCAGTACTTC. V and J are TRBV5-1 and TRBJ2-5, with D possibly being TRBD2 (6 bases). V lost 0 bases to trimming and J lost 7 bases, with 16 bases between them. There are 15 residues in the CDR3. CDR1 and CDR2 (germline): SGHRS, YFSETQ.

The chain links TRBV7-2 to TRBJ1-1; D may be TRBD1 (5 bases). Germline V gene data show CDR1 as SGHTA and CDR2 as FQGNSA. The CDR3 extends over 13 amino acids. V lost 6 bases and J lost 5, with 13 bases in between. CDR3 residues: CASRASGGTEAFF. CDR3 coding DNA: TGTGCCAGCAGGGCTTCGGGGGGTACTGAAGCTTTCTTT.

V usage is TRBV29-1 and J usage is TRBJ1-2; the D is unclear. V shed 4 bases and J shed 5 bases, with 17 bases lying between them. There are 14 residues in the CDR3. Germline V lookup: CDR1 SQVTM, CDR2 ANQGSEA. The CDR3 sequence: CSVAGSAINYGYTF. DNA of the CDR3: TGCAGCGTTGCGGGTTCAGCAATTAATTATGGCTACACCTTC.

The chain joins TRBV11-3 to TRBJ1-1; D possibly corresponds to TRBD1 (6 bases). The CDR3 extends over 16 amino acids. The germline gives CDR1 SGHNT, CDR2 YENEEA. Trimming cost V 4 bases and J 1 base, with 16 bases left between them. The CDR3: CASSWKQGRGNTEAFF. For the CDR3, the DNA is TGTGCCAGCAGCTGGAAACAGGGCCGGGGGAACACTGAAGCTTTCTTT.

The CDR3 nucleotides are TGTGCCAGTAGTATTGAGGGTGGAGACACTGAAGCTTTCTTT. Protein: CASSIEGGDTEAFF. The chain carries TRBV19 and TRBJ1-1; D is uncertain. Trimming took 3 bases from V and 3 from J, leaving 11 bases between them. The CDR3 runs 14 residues. In germline, CDR1 is LNHDA, CDR2 SQIVND (reference sequence).

The chain uses TRBV9 and TRBJ1-5, with 8 bases lining up with TRBD1. Germline loops: CDR1 SGDLS, CDR2 YYNGEE. Trimming took 0 bases from V and 7 from J; bases not matched to a gene: 3. This CDR3 has 14 amino acids. Here the CDR3 DNA reads TGTGCCAGCAGCGTAGCGGCAGGGGGCCAGCCCCAGCATTTT. This codes for CASSVAAGGQPQHF.

Written as DNA, the CDR3 is TGTGCCAGCAGCGCCTGGACAGAGCAAGAGACCCAGTACTTC. Protein product: CASSAWTEQETQYF. V is TRBV7-6 and J is TRBJ2-5, with D perhaps TRBD1 (6 bases). The V end lost 5 bases, the J end lost 2 bases, and 12 bases lay between the germline ends. Germline loops: CDR1 SGHVS, CDR2 FNYEAQ. The CDR3 covers 14 residues.